This TCR beta chain emerged from a study of blood T cell repertoires in COVID-19. Looked up from germline, CDR1 is MNHNS and CDR2 is SASEGT. Trimming stripped 3 bases from V and 1 base from J, with 12 bases between. This CDR3 comprises 15 residues. Clones were read by immunoSEQ multiplex PCR, and TCRdb kept only the in-frame ones, dropping some. The sample lists roughly 300,000 clones; approximately 90% were seen once. One Seattle source followed patients from active infection through their disease course. Sequences were obtained from peripheral blood. The chain joins TRBV6-1 to TRBJ2-5; no reliable D call. This TCR was recovered from a woman aged 30 to 39 with COVID-19, enrolled during active disease. The CDR3 region has the DNA TGTGCCAGCAGTGAGGTGCCCGCTACCCAAGAGACCCAGTACTTC. Translation gives CASSEVPATQETQYF.